The 17 T cell receptor beta chains reported below all come from one sample, sequenced in a study of T-cell reconstitution after alpha-beta-depleted transplantation in children. Preparation of the TCRbeta library involved a method that used unique molecular identifiers. TCRdb processed the PCR reads anew with MiXCR; each CDR3 protein has one entry. The table shows over 7,500 distinct CDR3 sequences, with approximately 11% occurring only once. The material was PBMCs, mostly from graft donor cells, obtained 60 days after TCRalphabeta/CD19-depleted stem cell transplant. Receptors were obtained from a patient aged 2-10 years who had a stem cell transplant for inherited bone marrow failure, so the T cells may come from the graft donor.

CDR3 region: CASTPTDGNYGYTF. The CDR3 DNA reads as TGTGCCAGCACACCGACAGACGGAAACTATGGCTACACCTTC. The chain recombines TRBV21-1 with TRBJ1-2; TRBD1 reflects the table's D call only, with no check against the DNA. TRBV21-1 is a recognized pseudogene. The CDR3 has 14 residues.

Ten or more counts support this clonotype. The chain uses TRBV12-3 or TRBV12-4 and TRBJ2-1, with D tentatively TRBD2 (5 bases). The CDR3 has 17 amino acids. With 7 bases removed from V and 2 bases from J, the gap between germline ends came to 21 bases. The CDR3 sequence: CASTSMFLRDAYNEQFF. Written as DNA, the CDR3 is TGTGCCAGCACCAGTATGTTCCTCCGGGATGCCTACAATGAGCAGTTCTTC.

This clonotype was observed many times. V and J are TRBV11-2 and TRBJ2-3; 7 nucleotides match TRBD2. The V gene's germline CDR1 is SGHAT and CDR2 FQNNGV. This CDR3 region has 17 residues. V gave up 0 bases and J gave up 7 bases; unmatched junction bases: 13. This chain's CDR3 is CASSLDLGPGGYYTQYF. In DNA, the CDR3 is TGTGCCAGCAGCTTAGATCTGGGGCCGGGAGGCTATTATACGCAGTATTTT.

V usage is TRBV27 and J usage is TRBJ2-7, with a possible D match to TRBD1 (5 bases). Trimming took off 4 bases at V and 3 bases at J, with 10 bases between the two ends. Germline CDR1 reads MNHEY; CDR2 reads SMNVEV (reference sequence). The CDR3 spans 13 residues. CDR3 residues: CASSWKGVYEQYF. DNA of the CDR3: TGTGCCAGCAGTTGGAAAGGGGTCTACGAGCAGTACTTC.

This clonotype was detected ten times or more. This chain uses TRBV27 with TRBJ1-1; a weak D match, TRBD1 (5 bases). Germline-derived CDR1 and CDR2 are MNHEY and SMNVEV (reference sequence). CDR3 length: 18 residues. The germline V and J ends were trimmed by 0 bases and 0 bases, with 17 bases remaining between them. In DNA, the CDR3 is TGTGCCAGCAGTTTATCGGGTTGGGGCGGGGGTGTGAACACTGAAGCTTTCTTT. It yields the protein CASSLSGWGGGVNTEAFF.

This clonotype was found many times. The chain recombines TRBV5-1 with TRBJ1-1, with D perhaps TRBD1 (6 bases). There are 13 residues in the CDR3. The V end lost 0 bases, the J end lost 5 bases, and 8 bases lay between the germline ends. Germline CDR1 SGHRS, CDR2 YFSETQ. In DNA, the CDR3 is TGCGCCAGCAGCTTGGGCAGGGGAACTGAAGCTTTCTTT. Translated: CASSLGRGTEAFF. The whole variable domain, filled in from reference TRBV5-1 and TRBJ1-1, reads KAGVTQTPRYLIKTRGQQVTLSCSPISGHRSVSWYQQTPGQGLQFLFEYFSETQRNKGNFPGRFSGRQFSNSRSEMNVSTLELGDSALYLCASSLGRGTEAFFGQGTRLTVV.

This clonotype was picked up many times. The chain's CDR3 is CASSLGGQGVRNEQFF. For the CDR3, the DNA is TGTGCCAGCAGCTTAGGAGGGCAGGGGGTCAGAAATGAGCAGTTCTTC. This rearrangement joins TRBV7-9 to TRBJ2-1; 7 bases are shared with TRBD1. CDR1 is SEHNR and CDR2 is FQNEAQ in the germline V gene (reference sequence). The trim removed 1 base at V and 7 bases at J, leaving 10 bases unmatched. The CDR3 spans 16 residues.

This clonotype has a count of ten or more. V and J are TRBV10-3 and TRBJ2-7, with D possibly matching TRBD1 (6 bases). CDR1 ENHRY and CDR2 SYGVKD come from the germline V gene. The V end was cut by 2 bases, the J end by 1 base, with 15 bases between. This CDR3 has 16 residues. CDR3 in amino acids: CAISEKSAGASYEQYF. As DNA, the CDR3 is TGTGCCATCAGTGAGAAATCCGCAGGGGCGTCCTACGAGCAGTACTTC.

The chain links TRBV13 to TRBJ2-7; 8 bases agree with TRBD1. V was pared by 5 bases and J by 6 bases, with 6 bases of the junction left unmatched. CDR1 and CDR2 (germline): PRHDT, FYEKMQ (reference sequence). The CDR3 runs 13 residues. This CDR3 is CASSPMTGVEQYF. Written as DNA, the CDR3 is TGTGCCAGCAGCCCCATGACAGGGGTCGAGCAGTACTTC.

This rearrangement joins TRBV4-3 to TRBJ2-2; 13 bases are a match to TRBD2. The CDR3 runs 17 residues. The germline gives CDR1 LGHNA, CDR2 YSLEER. V was clipped by 3 bases and J by 5 bases; unmatched bases: 6. The CDR3 sequence is CASSHALAGGGTGELFF. In nucleotides, the CDR3 is TGCGCCAGCAGCCACGCACTAGCGGGGGGGGGAACCGGGGAGCTGTTTTTT.

The table lists this clonotype with many counts. The chain recombines TRBV6-5 with TRBJ1-2, with D possibly being TRBD1 (5 bases). This CDR3 region has 11 residues. CDR1 MNHEY and CDR2 SVGAGI come from the germline V gene. Trimming took 6 bases from V and 5 from J, leaving 7 bases between them. The CDR3 loop is CASRGRYGYTF. The CDR3 DNA sequence: TGTGCCAGCAGGGGGCGTTATGGCTACACCTTC.

In its sample, this clonotype was seen many times. The chain employs TRBV5-1 and TRBJ2-1; TRBD2 aligns across 7 bases. This CDR3 is built from 14 residues. V was pared by 4 bases and J by 5 bases, with 6 bases of the junction left unmatched. Germline V gene sequence: CDR1 SGHRS, CDR2 YFSETQ. In nucleotides, the CDR3 is TGCGCCAGCAGCCGGGACGGGACTAACAATGAGCAGTTCTTC. As protein: CASSRDGTNNEQFF.

This clonotype was counted ten times or more. The chain uses TRBV18 and TRBJ2-3; TRBD1 or TRBD2 may be the D gene (5 bases each). Trimming removed 3 bases from V and 1 base from J, with 11 bases in between. CDR3 length: 15 amino acids. Germline V CDR1 and CDR2: KGHSH, LQKENI. The chain's CDR3 is CASSPAQGGTDTQYF. The CDR3 DNA sequence: TGTGCCAGCTCACCGGCGCAGGGAGGCACAGATACGCAGTATTTT.

In this sample, this clonotype is medium-sized (0.01 to 0.1%). The CDR3 nucleotides read TGTGCCAGCAGCTTAGGACAGTTGAACACTGAAGCTTTCTTT. It encodes CASSLGQLNTEAFF. This sequence joins TRBV7-9 and TRBJ1-1, with D possibly being TRBD1 (5 bases). The CDR3 runs to 14 residues. Trimming shortened V by 1 base and J by 0 bases, and 6 bases separated the two germline ends. The V gene's germline CDR1 is SEHNR and CDR2 FQNEAQ (reference sequence). Supplemented by reference TRBV7-9 and TRBJ1-1, the full variable domain reads DTGVSQNPRHKITKRGQNVTFRCDPISEHNRLYWYRQTLGQGPEFLTYFQNEAQLEKSRLLSDRFSAERPKGSFSTLEIQRTEQGDSAMYLCASSLGQLNTEAFFGQGTRLTVV.

This clonotype was found many times. The CDR3 reads CASRGGEFTDTQYF. For the CDR3, the DNA is TGTGCCAGCAGGGGGGGGGAATTCACAGATACGCAGTATTTT. J is TRBJ2-3 and V is TRBV25-1; 7 positions agree with TRBD2. CDR1 is MGHDK and CDR2 is SYGVNS in the germline V gene. There are 14 residues in the CDR3. V shed 6 bases and J 2 bases; nucleotides not matched to a gene: 5.

This clonotype was seen repeatedly, ten times or more. The chain couples TRBV7-9 to TRBJ2-1; 7 positions match TRBD2. J was trimmed by 1 base and V by 5 bases; bases with no gene match: 8. The germline V gene encodes CDR1 SEHNR and CDR2 FQNEAQ (reference sequence). The CDR3 runs to 16 residues. This CDR3 reads CASSRAGFASYNEQFF. CDR3 DNA sequence: TGTGCCAGCAGCCGAGCGGGGTTTGCTTCCTACAATGAGCAGTTCTTC.

This clonotype was seen ten or more times. This rearrangement joins TRBV6-2 or TRBV6-3 to TRBJ2-7; TRBD1 or TRBD2 may be the D gene (7 bases each). The CDR3 runs 15 residues. Trimming pared 0 bases from V and 6 bases from J, leaving 15 bases between. Germline values: CDR1 MNHEY, CDR2 SVGEGT. The CDR3 loop is CASSYSPGGVSEQYF. DNA for the CDR3: TGTGCCAGCAGTTACTCGCCAGGGGGGGTGAGCGAGCAGTACTTC.